This T cell receptor (beta chain) was identified during a study of cytomegalovirus exposure and HLA in healthy donors. Primers included in the PCR were 60 Vbeta and 13 Jbeta primers. The authors' processing: A follow-up analysis tallied tens of millions of unique TCR beta chains, some 11 million shared. Data came from immunoSEQ multiplex PCR; TCRdb stores just in-frame clones and leaves some out. That table furnishes V, J and clone size, whereas the DNA furnished D and trimming. The sample contains 200,000 or so clones, 81% of which appear only once. Overall study results and limits: Serostatus for CMV was the only available immune exposure information. Earlier analysis looked at TCR beta V segments, and most were productive about 87% or about 30% of the time.

The trim removed 2 bases at V and 7 bases at J, leaving 5 bases unmatched. The CDR3 length is 15 residues. The V gene's germline CDR1 is MRHNA and CDR2 SNTAGT. As to this clone: What it binds is not known.

The sequenced sample was PBMCs. The gene calls are TRBV6-4 and TRBJ2-3; 11 bases align to TRBD2. The source of this sequence is a woman aged 18-30 years in good health and CMV-seropositive. The CDR3 DNA follows: TGTGCCAGCAGTGACGATAGCGGGGGGGCCTATACGCAGTATTTT. It yields the protein CASSDDSGGAYTQYF.